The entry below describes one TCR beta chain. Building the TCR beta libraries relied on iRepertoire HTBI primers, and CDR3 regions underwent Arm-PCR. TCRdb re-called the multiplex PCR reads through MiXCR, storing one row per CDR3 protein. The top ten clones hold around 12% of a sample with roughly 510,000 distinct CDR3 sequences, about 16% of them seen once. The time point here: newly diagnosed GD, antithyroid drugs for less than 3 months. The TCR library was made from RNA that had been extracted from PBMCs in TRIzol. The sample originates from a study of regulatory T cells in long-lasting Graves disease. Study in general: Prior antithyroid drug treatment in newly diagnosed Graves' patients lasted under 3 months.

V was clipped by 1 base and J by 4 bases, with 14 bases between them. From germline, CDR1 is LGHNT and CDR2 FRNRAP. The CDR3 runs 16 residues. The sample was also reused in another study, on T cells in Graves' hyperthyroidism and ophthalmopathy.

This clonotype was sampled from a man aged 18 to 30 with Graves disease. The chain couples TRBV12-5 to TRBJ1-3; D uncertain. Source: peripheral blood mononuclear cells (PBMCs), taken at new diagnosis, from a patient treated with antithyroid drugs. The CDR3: CASGLEGGNLGNTIYF. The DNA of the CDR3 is TGTGCTAGTGGTTTGGAAGGAGGGAATTTGGGAAACACCATATATTTT.